The entry below describes one T cell receptor beta chain. Its matching antigen is unknown. TCR beta cDNA libraries had unique molecular identifiers. Each CDR3 protein is one row after TCRdb ran MiXCR on the PCR reads. The table lists roughly 670,000 distinct CDR3 sequences, around 60% of them singletons. The sample is drawn from a study of post-analysis software for immune sequencing data. Trimming removed 10 bases from V and 4 bases from J, with 17 bases in between. This CDR3 has 15 amino acids. Whole-study results and caveats: Controls had lower frequencies than patients of five or six TRBV segments, which included TRBV5-6, TRBV5-1 and TRBV20-1.

The sequence was collected from a girl aged 2 to 10 with multiple sclerosis. The sample comprised blood. The V call is TRBV12-3 or TRBV12-4, the J call TRBJ2-6; D is ambiguous. The CDR3 region is CATKFTVSGANVLTF. CDR3 bases: TGTGCCACCAAGTTTACCGTGTCAGGGGCCAACGTCCTGACTTTC.